The entry that follows covers one T cell receptor beta chain sequence. Its antigen is unknown. V lost 5 bases to trimming and J lost 2 bases, with 16 bases between them. Germline-derived CDR1 and CDR2 are MDHEN and SYDVKM. The CDR3 runs 16 residues. These data originate in a study of T cell responses to AZD1222 COVID-19 vaccine. About the research overall: The analysis combined second doses at about 4 or about 12 weeks. Regarding the study as a whole: Clonal diversity was possibly underestimated, and white British individuals and females predominated among donors. Vaccine-related CD4 TCRs covered spike, predominating at 160-218 and 743-854. In the spike-specific TCR repertoire, nearly half reportedly target unmutated variant regions.

Measured with immunoSEQ multiplex PCR; TCRdb has only the in-frame clones, and not every one. The sample consists of roughly 180,000 clones, around 88% of them appearing once. The TCR originated in an adult in good health. This chain connects TRBV28 to TRBJ1-5; possibly TRBD1 for D (6 bases). Sample: peripheral blood, taken on day 0 of AZD1222 vaccination. The CDR3 region is CASSQAWGPGNQPQHF. The DNA for the CDR3 is TGTGCCAGCAGTCAGGCCTGGGGGCCGGGCAATCAGCCCCAGCATTTT. The complete variable domain, with remaining parts taken from reference TRBV28 and TRBJ1-5, reads DVKVTQSSRYLVKRTGEKVFLECVQDMDHENMFWYRQDPGLGLRLIYFSYDVKMKEKGDIPEGYSVSREKKERFSLILESASTNQTSMYLCASSQAWGPGNQPQHFGDGTRLSIL.